This T cell receptor (beta chain) was found in a study of technical replicates of blood from several donors. This clone was seen once. Germline CDR1 reads LGHNA; CDR2 reads YNFKEQ. This CDR3 contains 16 residues. Trimming left V 1 base short and J 11 bases short, with 20 bases between. Sequencing was performed with immunoSEQ multiplex PCR; in TCRdb, only in-frame clones are kept and a portion is missing. This table holds about 93,000 clones, 95% found once. The sequencing input was T cells isolated from PBMCs. This clonotype originated in a human donor in good health. This chain links TRBV4-2 with TRBJ1-4; D is possibly TRBD1 (5 bases). Written as DNA, the CDR3 is TGTGCCAGCAGCCAAGGTCCCGGGACTTTATATGGGAAACTGTTTTTT. This translates into CASSQGPGTLYGKLFF.